This TCR beta chain emerged from a study of brain metastases from non-small cell lung cancer. Study conclusions and caveats: T-cell infiltration was lower in brain metastases than primaries (P < 0.001). Compared with their matched primary tumors, around 60% of brain metastases showed expanded T-cell clones. Brain metastases shared most TCR repertoire with primaries, with sparse T cells.

Trimming took 2 bases from V and 5 from J, leaving 12 bases between them. There are 14 residues in the CDR3. CDR1 and CDR2 (germline): MNHEY, SVGAGI. Remarks on this clone: The antigen is unknown.

The data were produced by immunoSEQ multiplex PCR, yet TCRdb's version contains in-frame clones alone and is incomplete. The profile shows roughly 2,200 clones, approximately 82% of them singletons. The clonotype comes from a donor older than 35 with non-small cell lung cancer. Sequencing input: primary lung tumor tissue. The chain carries TRBV6-5 and TRBJ2-5, with D uncertain. CDR3 loop: CASSYAPPRETQYF. The DNA for the CDR3 is TGTGCCAGCAGTTACGCGCCCCCGAGGGAGACCCAGTACTTC.